The entry below describes one T cell receptor beta chain. Its matching antigen is unknown. The data are from a study of cytomegalovirus exposure and HLA in healthy donors. The CDR3 sequence is 12 residues long. The germline gives CDR1 SGHTA, CDR2 FQGNSA. V was shortened by 5 bases and J by 11 bases, with 15 bases between the two germline ends. Study conclusions and caveats: Later analysis reportedly placed an Asian-associated ancestry cluster below the roughly 670-donor mean in N-insertions. Later analysis identified a missense DCLRE1C variant that was linked to TCR beta V- and J-gene trimming. Across all donors, roughly uniform sequencing depth was an assumption of the presence/absence analyses. In an earlier analysis, in 540 or so donors, most V segments appeared productive either ~87% or ~30% of the time.

PCR amplification relied on 60 Vbeta primers (plus 13 Jbeta primers). Using immunoSEQ multiplex PCR, the repertoire was profiled, and TCRdb retains in-frame clones only, with some absent. The sample has tens of thousands of clones; roughly 70% are singletons. The rearrangement links TRBV7-2 to TRBJ2-5, with D possibly matching TRBD2 (5 bases). The specimen sequenced was PBMCs. This receptor was identified in an older man in good health and CMV-seronegative. CDR3: CASSQYLGEQYF. CDR3 nucleotide sequence: TGTGCCAGCAGCCAATACCTCGGGGAGCAGTACTTC.